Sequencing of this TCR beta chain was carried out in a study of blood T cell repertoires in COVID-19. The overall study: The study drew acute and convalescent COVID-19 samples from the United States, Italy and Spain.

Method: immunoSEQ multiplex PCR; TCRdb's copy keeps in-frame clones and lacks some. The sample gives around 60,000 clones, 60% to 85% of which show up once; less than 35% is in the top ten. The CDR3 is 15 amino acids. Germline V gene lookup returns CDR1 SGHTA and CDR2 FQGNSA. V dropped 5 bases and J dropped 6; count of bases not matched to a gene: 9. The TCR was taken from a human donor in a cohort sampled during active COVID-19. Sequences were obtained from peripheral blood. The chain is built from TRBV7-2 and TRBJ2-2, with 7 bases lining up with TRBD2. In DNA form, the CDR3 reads TGTGCCAGCAGCGCCCTACTAGCGATGGCCGGGGAGCTGTTTTTT. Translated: CASSALLAMAGELFF.